This T cell receptor (beta chain) emerged from a study of cytomegalovirus exposure and HLA in healthy donors. Vbeta (60) and Jbeta (13) primers were used in the PCR. Here immunoSEQ multiplex PCR was the method, and the copy in TCRdb shows in-frame clones only, minus some. The sample includes approximately 73,000 clones, roughly 60% of them seen just once. About this clone itself: Antigen specificity is unknown.

Study-wide results and caveats: Researchers reported in a later analysis that a missense DCLRE1C variant was tied to TCR beta V- and J-gene trimming. TCR beta sequences reportedly predicted most subjects' HLA-A and HLA-B alleles accurately.

This CDR3 spans 17 amino acids. Germline V lookup: CDR1 SNHLY, CDR2 FYNNEI. After removal of 1 base from V and 4 bases from J, the junction contained 9 bases not matched to a gene. Sequences were obtained from PBMCs. This clonotype was sampled from a man aged 25 to 40 in good health and CMV-seropositive. J is TRBJ2-3 and V is TRBV2; 9 nucleotides align to TRBD1. The CDR3 sequence is CASSEGGTGKRADTQYF. The CDR3 DNA follows: TGTGCCAGCAGTGAAGGTGGGACAGGGAAGCGAGCAGATACGCAGTATTTT.